This T cell receptor (beta chain) was found in a study of blood T cells in healthy people across ages. Sample-barcoded 5' priming and a J-beta primer mix drove a second PCR of about 6 to 12 cycles. TCRdb re-called the 5' RACE reads through MiXCR, storing one row per CDR3 protein. The table records approximately 770,000 distinct CDR3 sequences, more than 45% of them present only once. This CDR3 region has 16 residues. V was shortened by 5 bases and J by 3 bases, with 18 bases between the two germline ends. This chain connects TRBV12-3 or TRBV12-4 to TRBJ2-3, with D unclear. This receptor was obtained from a man aged 25 to 40 in good health. The sample taken for sequencing was blood. For the CDR3, the DNA is TGTGCCAGCAGTCGCTCCGGACGAGCTCGAACAGATACGCAGTATTTT. It specifies CASSRSGRARTDTQYF.